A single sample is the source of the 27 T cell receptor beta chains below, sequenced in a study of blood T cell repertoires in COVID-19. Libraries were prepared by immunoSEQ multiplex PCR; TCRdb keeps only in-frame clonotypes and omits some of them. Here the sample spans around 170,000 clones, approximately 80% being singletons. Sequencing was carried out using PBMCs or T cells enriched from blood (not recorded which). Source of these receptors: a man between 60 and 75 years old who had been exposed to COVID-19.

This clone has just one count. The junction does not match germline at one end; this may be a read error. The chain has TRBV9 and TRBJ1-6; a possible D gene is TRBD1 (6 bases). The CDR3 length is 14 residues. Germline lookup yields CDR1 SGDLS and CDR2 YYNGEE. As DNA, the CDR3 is TGTGCCAGCAGTGTAGGACAGCCTAATTCACCCCTCCACTTT. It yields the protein CASSVGQPNSPLHF.

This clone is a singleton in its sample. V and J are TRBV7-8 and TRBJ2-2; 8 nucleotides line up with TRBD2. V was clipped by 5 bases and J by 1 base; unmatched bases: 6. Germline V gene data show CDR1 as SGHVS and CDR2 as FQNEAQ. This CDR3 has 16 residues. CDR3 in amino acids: CASSRGGLGNTGELFF. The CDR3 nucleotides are TGTGCCAGCAGCCGCGGGGGGTTAGGGAACACCGGGGAGCTGTTTTTT.

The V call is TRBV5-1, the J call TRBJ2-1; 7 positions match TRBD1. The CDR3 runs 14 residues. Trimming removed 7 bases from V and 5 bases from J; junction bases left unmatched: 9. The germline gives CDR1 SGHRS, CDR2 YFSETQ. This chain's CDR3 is CASRPQTGNNEQFF. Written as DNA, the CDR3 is TGCGCCAGCCGCCCTCAGACAGGGAACAATGAGCAGTTCTTC.

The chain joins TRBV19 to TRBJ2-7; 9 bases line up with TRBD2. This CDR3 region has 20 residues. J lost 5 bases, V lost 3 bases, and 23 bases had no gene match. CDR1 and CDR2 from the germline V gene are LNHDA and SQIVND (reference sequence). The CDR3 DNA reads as TGTGCCAGTAGTATTGTCCCCCACAGTCCCCGGTGGCGGGAGGGCCACGAGCAGTACTTC. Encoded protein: CASSIVPHSPRWREGHEQYF.

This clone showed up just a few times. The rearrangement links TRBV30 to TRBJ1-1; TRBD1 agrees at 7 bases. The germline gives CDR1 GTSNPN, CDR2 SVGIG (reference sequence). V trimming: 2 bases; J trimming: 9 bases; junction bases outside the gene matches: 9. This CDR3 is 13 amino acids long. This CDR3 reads CAWSHKGAPKAFF. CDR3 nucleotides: TGTGCCTGGAGTCACAAGGGGGCCCCCAAAGCTTTCTTT. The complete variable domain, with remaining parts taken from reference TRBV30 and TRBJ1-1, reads SQTIHQWPATLVQPVGSPLSLECTVEGTSNPNLYWYRQAAGRGLQLLFYSVGIGQISSEVPQNLSASRPQDRQFILSSKKLLLSDSGFYLCAWSHKGAPKAFFGQGTRLTVV.

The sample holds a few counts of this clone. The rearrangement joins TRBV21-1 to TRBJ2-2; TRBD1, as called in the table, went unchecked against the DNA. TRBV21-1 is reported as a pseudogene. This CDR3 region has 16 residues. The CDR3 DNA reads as TGTGCCAGCAGCGCCTCCTTCTTCACAGGGGCCGGGGAGCTGTTTTTT. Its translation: CASSASFFTGAGELFF.

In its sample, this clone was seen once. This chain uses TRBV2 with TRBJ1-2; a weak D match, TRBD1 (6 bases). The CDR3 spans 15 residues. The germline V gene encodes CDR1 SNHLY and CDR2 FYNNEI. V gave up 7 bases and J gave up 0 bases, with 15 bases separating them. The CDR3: CASTPTGEPNYGYTF. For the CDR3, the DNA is TGTGCCAGCACCCCGACAGGAGAACCTAACTATGGCTACACCTTC.

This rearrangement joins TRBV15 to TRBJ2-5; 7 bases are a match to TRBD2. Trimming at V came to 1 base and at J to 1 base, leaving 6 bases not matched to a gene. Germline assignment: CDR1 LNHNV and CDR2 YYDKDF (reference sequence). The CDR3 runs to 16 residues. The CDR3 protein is CATSRGGGGRQETQYF. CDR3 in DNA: TGTGCCACCAGCAGAGGCGGGGGAGGGCGCCAAGAGACCCAGTACTTC.

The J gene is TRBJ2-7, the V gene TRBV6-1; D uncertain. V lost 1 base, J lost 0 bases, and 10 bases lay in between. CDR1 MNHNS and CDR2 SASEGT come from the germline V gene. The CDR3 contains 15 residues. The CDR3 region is CASSEGTDHSYEQYF. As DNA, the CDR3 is TGTGCCAGCAGTGAAGGCACAGACCACTCCTACGAGCAGTACTTC.

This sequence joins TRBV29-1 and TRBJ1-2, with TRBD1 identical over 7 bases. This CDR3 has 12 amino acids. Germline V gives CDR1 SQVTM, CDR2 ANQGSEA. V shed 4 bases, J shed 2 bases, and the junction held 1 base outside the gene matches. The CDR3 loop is CSVGDRNYGYTF. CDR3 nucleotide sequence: TGCAGCGTTGGGGACAGAAACTATGGCTACACCTTC.

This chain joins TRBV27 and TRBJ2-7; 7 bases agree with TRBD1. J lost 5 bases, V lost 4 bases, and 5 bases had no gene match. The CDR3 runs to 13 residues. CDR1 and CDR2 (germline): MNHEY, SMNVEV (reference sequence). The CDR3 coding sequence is TGTGCCAGCAGTTCGACAGGGAGCCACGAGCAGTACTTC. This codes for CASSSTGSHEQYF.

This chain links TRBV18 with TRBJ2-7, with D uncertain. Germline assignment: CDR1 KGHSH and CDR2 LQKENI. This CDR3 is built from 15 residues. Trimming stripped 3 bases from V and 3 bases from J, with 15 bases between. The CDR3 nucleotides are TGTGCCAGCTCACCTAACACTACCCTGGGCTACGAGCAGTACTTC. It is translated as CASSPNTTLGYEQYF.

DNA for the CDR3: TGCGCCAGCAGCTTGGGACGGGGGGACGAGCAGTTCTTC. This sequence encodes CASSLGRGDEQFF. The chain uses TRBV5-1 and TRBJ2-1; 7 bases fit TRBD2. CDR1 SGHRS and CDR2 YFSETQ come from the germline V gene. CDR3 length: 13 residues. V dropped 0 bases and J dropped 10; count of bases not matched to a gene: 4.

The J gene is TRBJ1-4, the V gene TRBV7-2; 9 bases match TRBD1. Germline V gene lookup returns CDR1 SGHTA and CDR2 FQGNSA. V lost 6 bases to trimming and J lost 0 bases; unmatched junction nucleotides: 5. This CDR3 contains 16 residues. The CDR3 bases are TGTGCCAGCAGGGACCGGACAGGGGCAACTAATGAAAAACTGTTTTTT. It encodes CASRDRTGATNEKLFF.

This CDR3 is CASSLGSGINSDTQYF. In DNA, the CDR3 is TGCGCCAGCAGCTTAGGGTCAGGGATTAATTCGGATACGCAGTATTTT. This chain joins TRBV5-1 and TRBJ2-3, with a tentative D call TRBD1 (5 bases). This CDR3 is built from 16 residues. From germline, CDR1 is SGHRS and CDR2 YFSETQ. V was trimmed by 2 bases and J by 6 bases, leaving 19 bases between them.

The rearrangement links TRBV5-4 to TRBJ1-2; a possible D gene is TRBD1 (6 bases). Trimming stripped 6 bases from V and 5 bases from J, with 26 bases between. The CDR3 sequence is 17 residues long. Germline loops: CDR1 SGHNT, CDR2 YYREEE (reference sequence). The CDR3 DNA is TGTGCCAGCACCCCGTCAGTGGCCCAGGGGAGGGGATATGGCTACACCTTC. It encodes CASTPSVAQGRGYGYTF.

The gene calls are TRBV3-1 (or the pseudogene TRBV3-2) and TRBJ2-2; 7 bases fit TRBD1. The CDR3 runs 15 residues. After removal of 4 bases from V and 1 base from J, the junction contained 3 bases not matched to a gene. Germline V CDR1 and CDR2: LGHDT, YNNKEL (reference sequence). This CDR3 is CASSRRTGNTGELFF. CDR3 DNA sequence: TGTGCCAGCAGCCGCCGGACAGGGAACACCGGGGAGCTGTTTTTT.

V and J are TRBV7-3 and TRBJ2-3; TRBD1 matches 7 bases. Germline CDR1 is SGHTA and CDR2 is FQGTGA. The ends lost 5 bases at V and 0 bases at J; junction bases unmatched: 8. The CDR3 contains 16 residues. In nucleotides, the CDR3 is TGTGCCAGCAGCCCCCGGACAGGAATGAGCACAGATACGCAGTATTTT. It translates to CASSPRTGMSTDTQYF.

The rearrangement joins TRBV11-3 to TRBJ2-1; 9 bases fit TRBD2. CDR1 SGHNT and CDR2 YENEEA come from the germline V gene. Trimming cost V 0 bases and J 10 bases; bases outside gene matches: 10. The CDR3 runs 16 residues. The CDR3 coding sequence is TGTGCCAGCAGCTTAGATCTCGCGGGAGGGCCGGTGGAGCAGTTCTTC. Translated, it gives CASSLDLAGGPVEQFF.

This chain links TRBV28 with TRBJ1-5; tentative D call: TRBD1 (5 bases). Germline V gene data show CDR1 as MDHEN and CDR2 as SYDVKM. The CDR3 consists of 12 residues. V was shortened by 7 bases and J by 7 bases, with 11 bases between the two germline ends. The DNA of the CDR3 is TGTGCCAGCAATCTGGGGCTGCAGCCCCAGCATTTT. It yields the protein CASNLGLQPQHF. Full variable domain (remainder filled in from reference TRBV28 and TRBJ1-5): DVKVTQSSRYLVKRTGEKVFLECVQDMDHENMFWYRQDPGLGLRLIYFSYDVKMKEKGDIPEGYSVSREKKERFSLILESASTNQTSMYLCASNLGLQPQHFGDGTRLSIL.

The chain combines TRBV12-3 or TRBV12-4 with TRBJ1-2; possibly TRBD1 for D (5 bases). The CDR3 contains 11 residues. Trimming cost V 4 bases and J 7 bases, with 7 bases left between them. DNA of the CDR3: TGTGCCAGCAGTTGGGGCTTTGGCTACACCTTC. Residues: CASSWGFGYTF.

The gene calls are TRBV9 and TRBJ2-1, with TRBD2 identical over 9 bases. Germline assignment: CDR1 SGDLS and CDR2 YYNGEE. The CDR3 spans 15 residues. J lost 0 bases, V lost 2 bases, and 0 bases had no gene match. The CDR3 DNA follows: TGTGCCAGCAGCGTTAGCGGGAGCTCCTACAATGAGCAGTTCTTC. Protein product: CASSVSGSSYNEQFF.

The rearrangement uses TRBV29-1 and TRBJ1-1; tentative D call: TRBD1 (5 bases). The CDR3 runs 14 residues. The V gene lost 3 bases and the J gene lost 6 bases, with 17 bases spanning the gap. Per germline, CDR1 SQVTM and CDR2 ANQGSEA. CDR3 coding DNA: TGCAGCGTTGAGGGGGGAAGTAGTTTCGCTGAAGCTTTCTTT. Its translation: CSVEGGSSFAEAFF.

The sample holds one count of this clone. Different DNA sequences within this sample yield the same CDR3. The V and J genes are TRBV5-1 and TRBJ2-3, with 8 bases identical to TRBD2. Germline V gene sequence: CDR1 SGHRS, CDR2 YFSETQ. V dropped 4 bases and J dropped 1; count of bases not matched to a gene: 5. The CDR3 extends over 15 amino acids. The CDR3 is CASSPGLAGTDTQYF. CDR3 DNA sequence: TGCGCCAGCAGCCCCGGACTAGCTGGCACAGATACGCAGTATTTT.

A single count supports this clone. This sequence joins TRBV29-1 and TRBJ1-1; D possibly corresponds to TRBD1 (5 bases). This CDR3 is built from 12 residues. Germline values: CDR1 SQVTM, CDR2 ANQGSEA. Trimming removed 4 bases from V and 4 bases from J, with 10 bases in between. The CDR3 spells CSVVTGGTEAFF. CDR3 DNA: TGCAGCGTTGTTACCGGGGGCACTGAAGCTTTCTTT. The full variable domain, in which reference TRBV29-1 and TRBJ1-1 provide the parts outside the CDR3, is SAVISQKPSRDICQRGTSLTIQCQVDSQVTMMFWYRQQPGQSLTLIATANQGSEATYESGFVIDKFPISRPNLTFSTLTVSNMSPEDSSIYLCSVVTGGTEAFFGQGTRLTVV.

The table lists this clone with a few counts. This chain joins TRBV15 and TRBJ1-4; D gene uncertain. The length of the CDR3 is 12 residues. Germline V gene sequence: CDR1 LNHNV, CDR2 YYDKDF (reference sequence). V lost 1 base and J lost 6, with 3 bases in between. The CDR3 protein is CATSRADEKLFF. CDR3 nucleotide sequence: TGTGCCACCAGCAGAGCCGATGAAAAACTGTTTTTT. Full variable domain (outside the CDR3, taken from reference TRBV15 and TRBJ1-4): DAMVIQNPRYQVTQFGKPVTLSCSQTLNHNVMYWYQQKSSQAPKLLFHYYDKDFNNEADTPDNFQSRRPNTSFCFLDIRSPGLGDTAMYLCATSRADEKLFFGSGTQLSVL.

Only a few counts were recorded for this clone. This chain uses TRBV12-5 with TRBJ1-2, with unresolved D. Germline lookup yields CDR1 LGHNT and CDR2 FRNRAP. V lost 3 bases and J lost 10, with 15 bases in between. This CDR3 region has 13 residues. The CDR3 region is CASGLTGSGSYTF. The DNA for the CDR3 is TGTGCTAGTGGTTTAACTGGTTCGGGATCCTACACCTTC. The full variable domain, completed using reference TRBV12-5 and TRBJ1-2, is DARVTQTPRHKVTEMGQEVTMRCQPILGHNTVFWYRQTMMQGLELLAYFRNRAPLDDSGMPKDRFSAEMPDATLATLKIQPSEPRDSAVYFCASGLTGSGSYTFGSGTRLTVV.